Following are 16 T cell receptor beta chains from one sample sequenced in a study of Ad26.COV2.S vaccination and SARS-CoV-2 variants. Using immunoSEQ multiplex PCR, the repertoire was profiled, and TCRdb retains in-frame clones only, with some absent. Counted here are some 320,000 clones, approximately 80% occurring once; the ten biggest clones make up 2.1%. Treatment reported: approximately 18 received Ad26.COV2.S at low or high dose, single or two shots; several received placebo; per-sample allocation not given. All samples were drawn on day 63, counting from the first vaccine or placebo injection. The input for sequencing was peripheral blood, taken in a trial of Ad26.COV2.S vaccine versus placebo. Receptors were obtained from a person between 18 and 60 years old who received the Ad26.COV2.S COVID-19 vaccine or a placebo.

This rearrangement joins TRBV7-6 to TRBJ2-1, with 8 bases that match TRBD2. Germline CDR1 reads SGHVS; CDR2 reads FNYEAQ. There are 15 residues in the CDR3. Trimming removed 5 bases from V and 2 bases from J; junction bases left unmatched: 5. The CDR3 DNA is TGTGCCAGCAGCGCCCTCGGGGGGGCCTACAATGAGCAGTTCTTC. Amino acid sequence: CASSALGGAYNEQFF.

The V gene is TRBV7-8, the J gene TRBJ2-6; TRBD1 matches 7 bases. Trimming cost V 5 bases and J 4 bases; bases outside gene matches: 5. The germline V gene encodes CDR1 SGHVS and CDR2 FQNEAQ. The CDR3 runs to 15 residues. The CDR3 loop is CASSRDRAGANVLTF. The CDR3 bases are TGTGCCAGCAGCCGAGACAGGGCCGGGGCCAACGTCCTGACTTTC.

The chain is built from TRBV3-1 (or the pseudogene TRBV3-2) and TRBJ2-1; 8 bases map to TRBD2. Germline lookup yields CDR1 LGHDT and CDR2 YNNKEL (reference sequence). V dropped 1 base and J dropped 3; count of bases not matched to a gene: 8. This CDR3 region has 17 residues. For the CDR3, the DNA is TGTGCCAGCAGCCAAGGGAGAGGACTAGCTAACTACAATGAGCAGTTCTTC. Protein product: CASSQGRGLANYNEQFF.

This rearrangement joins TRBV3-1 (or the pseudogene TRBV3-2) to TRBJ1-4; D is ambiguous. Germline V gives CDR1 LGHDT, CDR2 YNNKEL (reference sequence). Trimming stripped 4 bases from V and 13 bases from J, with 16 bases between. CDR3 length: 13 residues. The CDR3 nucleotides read TGTGCCAGCAGCCCCTCCATTAAACTGGGACTGTTTTTT. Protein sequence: CASSPSIKLGLFF.

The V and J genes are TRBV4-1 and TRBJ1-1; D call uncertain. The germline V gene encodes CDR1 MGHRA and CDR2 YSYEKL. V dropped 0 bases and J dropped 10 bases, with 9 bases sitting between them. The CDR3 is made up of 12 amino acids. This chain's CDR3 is CASSQDQGAAFF. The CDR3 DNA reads TGCGCCAGCAGCCAAGACCAAGGTGCAGCTTTCTTT.

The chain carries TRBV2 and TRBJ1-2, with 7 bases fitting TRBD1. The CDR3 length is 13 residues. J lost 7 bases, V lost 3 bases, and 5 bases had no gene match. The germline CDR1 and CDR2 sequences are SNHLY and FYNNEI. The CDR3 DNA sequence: TGTGCCAGCAGTGAGGGACGGGACAGTGGCTACACCTTC. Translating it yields CASSEGRDSGYTF.

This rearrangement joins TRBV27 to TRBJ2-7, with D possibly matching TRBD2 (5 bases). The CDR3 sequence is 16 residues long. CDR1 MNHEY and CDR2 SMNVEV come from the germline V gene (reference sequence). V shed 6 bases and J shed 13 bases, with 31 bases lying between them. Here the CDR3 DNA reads TGTGCCAGCAGCGACTGGGCAACGGAGGCCTCCCCCAGCCTCTACTTC. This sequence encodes CASSDWATEASPSLYF.

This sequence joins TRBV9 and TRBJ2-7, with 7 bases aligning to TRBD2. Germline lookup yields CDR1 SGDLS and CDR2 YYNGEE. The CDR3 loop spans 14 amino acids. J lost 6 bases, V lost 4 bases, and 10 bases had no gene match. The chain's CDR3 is CASSLLSTGGEQYF. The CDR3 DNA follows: TGTGCCAGCAGCCTACTTTCTACGGGAGGCGAGCAGTACTTC. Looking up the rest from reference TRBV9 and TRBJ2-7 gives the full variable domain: DSGVTQTPKHLITATGQRVTLRCSPRSGDLSVYWYQQSLDQGLQFLIQYYNGEERAKGNILERFSAQQFPDLHSELNLSSLELGDSALYFCASSLLSTGGEQYFGPGTRLTVT.

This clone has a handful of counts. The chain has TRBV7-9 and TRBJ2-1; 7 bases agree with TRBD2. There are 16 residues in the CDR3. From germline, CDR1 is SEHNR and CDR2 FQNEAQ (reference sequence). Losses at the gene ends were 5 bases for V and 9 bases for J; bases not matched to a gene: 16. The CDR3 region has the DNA TGTGCCAGCAGCCGCCCTAGCGGTGGGGCTGGAGGTGAGCAGTTCTTC. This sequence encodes CASSRPSGGAGGEQFF.

The chain's CDR3 is CASSMDRGYNEQFF. CDR3 in DNA: TGTGCCAGCAGTATGGACAGGGGCTACAATGAGCAGTTCTTC. The chain links TRBV27 to TRBJ2-1; 9 positions agree with TRBD1. CDR3 length: 14 amino acids. Germline-derived CDR1 and CDR2 are MNHEY and SMNVEV (reference sequence). After removal of 5 bases from V and 3 bases from J, the junction contained 2 bases not matched to a gene.

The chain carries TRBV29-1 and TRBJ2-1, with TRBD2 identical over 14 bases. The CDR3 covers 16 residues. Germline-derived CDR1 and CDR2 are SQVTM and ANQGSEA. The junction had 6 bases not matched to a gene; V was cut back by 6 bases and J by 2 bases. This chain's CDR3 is CSVPSTSGGAYNEQFF. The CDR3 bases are TGCAGCGTCCCCTCGACTAGCGGGGGGGCCTACAATGAGCAGTTCTTC.

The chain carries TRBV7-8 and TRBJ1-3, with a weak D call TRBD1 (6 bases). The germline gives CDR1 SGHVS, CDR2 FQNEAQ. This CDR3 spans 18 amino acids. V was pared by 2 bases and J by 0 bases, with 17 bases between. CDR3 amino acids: CASSLSDWVGGSGNTIYF. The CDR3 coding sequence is TGTGCCAGCAGCTTAAGTGATTGGGTAGGGGGCTCTGGAAACACCATATATTTT.

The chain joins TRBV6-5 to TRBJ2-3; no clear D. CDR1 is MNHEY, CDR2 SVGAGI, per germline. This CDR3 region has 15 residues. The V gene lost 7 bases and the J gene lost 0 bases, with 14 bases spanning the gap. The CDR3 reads CASKPRATSTDTQYF. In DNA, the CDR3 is TGTGCCAGCAAACCCCGGGCTACTAGCACAGATACGCAGTATTTT.

The CDR3, as DNA: TGTGCCAGCAGCCCCACCGCGGGGGGGCGAGGGACCCAGTACTTC. It translates to CASSPTAGGRGTQYF. The chain recombines TRBV7-9 with TRBJ2-5; TRBD2 matches 9 bases. CDR3 length: 15 amino acids. J was trimmed by 7 bases and V by 5 bases; bases with no gene match: 11. Germline CDR1 and CDR2: SEHNR and FQNEAQ (reference sequence).

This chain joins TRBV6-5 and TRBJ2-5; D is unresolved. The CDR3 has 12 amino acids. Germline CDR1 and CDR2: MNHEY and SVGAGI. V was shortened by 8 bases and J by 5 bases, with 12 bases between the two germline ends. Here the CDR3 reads CASGPGRETQYF. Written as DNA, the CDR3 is TGTGCCAGCGGACCCGGTAGGGAGACCCAGTACTTC.

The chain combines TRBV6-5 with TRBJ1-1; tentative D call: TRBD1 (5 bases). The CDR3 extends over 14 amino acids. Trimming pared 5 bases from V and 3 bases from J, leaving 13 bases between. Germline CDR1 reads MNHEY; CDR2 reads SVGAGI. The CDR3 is CASSRGFGDTEAFF. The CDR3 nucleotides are TGTGCCAGCAGTCGGGGCTTTGGAGACACTGAAGCTTTCTTT.